This T cell receptor (beta chain) was identified during a study of shared clonotypes between healthy human individuals. Overall study: The cohort comprised a couple of women and a few men. Their ages spanned 18 to 49 years. Regarding the study as a whole: The expectation was that sequencing depth would affect clonotype sharing among donors. The authors sampled blood alone, and tissue repertoires likely differ.

Concerning this clone itself: Its antigen is undetermined.

The V and J ends lost 4 bases and 2 bases respectively, with 17 bases between them. CDR1 is SGHRS and CDR2 is YFSETQ in the germline V gene. This CDR3 has 16 amino acids. Donors were Caucasian adults residing in Nashville, Tennessee, USA. The assay was immunoSEQ multiplex PCR, and TCRdb's table has in-frame clones only and misses some. The sample consists of roughly 490,000 clones, 79% of them appearing once. This TCR came from a woman aged 40 to 49 in good health. Some clones in this sample may be carry-over from other donors' samples. The sequencing sample was made of PBMCs. The J gene is TRBJ2-3, the V gene TRBV5-1; D is perhaps TRBD2 (5 bases). CDR3 DNA sequence: TGCGCCAGCAGCCTTCCTAGGAGTCGGGACACAGATACGCAGTATTTT. Translation gives CASSLPRSRDTDTQYF.